The clone carrying this T cell receptor beta chain was picked up a small number of times. Its target is not known. Trimming took off 1 base at V and 2 bases at J, with 14 bases between the two ends. The length of the CDR3 is 15 residues. Germline V gene lookup returns CDR1 DFQATT and CDR2 SNEGSKA (reference sequence). This sample was taken from a study of T-cell memory formation after mild COVID-19. Study-level points and caveats: Contracting clones from day 15 to 85 had balanced CD4/CD8; later expanders favoured CD4+.

Using its own MiXCR run on the 5' RACE reads, TCRdb lists one record per CDR3 protein. Of 540,000 or so distinct CDR3 sequences listed, about a fifth are singletons. The sequenced sample consisted of PBMCs or a T cell subset sorted from them (not recorded which). V gene TRBV20-1 combines with J gene TRBJ1-1, with D possibly TRBD1 on 6 matching bases. The receptor comes from an adult woman who had mild COVID-19 (a few samples of this study predate the infection). Cell type and time point are not known. The CDR3 DNA is TGCAGTGCTAGAGTATCGGACAGTACTAACACTGAAGCTTTCTTT. Residues: CSARVSDSTNTEAFF.